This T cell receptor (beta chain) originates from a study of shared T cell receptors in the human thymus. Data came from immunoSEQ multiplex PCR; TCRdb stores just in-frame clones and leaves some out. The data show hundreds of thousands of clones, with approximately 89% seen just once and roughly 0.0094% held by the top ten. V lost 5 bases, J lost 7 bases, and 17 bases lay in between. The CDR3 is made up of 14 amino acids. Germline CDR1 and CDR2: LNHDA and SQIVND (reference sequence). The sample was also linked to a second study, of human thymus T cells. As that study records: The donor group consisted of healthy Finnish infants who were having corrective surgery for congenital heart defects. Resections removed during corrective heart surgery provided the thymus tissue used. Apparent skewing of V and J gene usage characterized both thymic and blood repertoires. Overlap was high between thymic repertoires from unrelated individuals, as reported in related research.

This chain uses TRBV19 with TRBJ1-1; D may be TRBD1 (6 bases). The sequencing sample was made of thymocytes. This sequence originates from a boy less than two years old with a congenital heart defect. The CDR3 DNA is TGTGCCAGTAGTGCTGGACAGAACCATGGTGAAGCTTTCTTT. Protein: CASSAGQNHGEAFF.